Presented here are 3 T cell receptor beta chains from one specimen sequenced in a study of shared clonotypes between healthy human individuals. Sequencing used immunoSEQ multiplex PCR; TCRdb keeps in-frame clones, though not all of them. The sample includes hundreds of thousands of clones, more than 95% of them seen just once. Source material: naive CD4+ T cells sorted from blood. The subset is: CD45RA+ positively selected. The source of these receptors is a woman between 25 and 40 years old in good health.

The V gene is TRBV2, the J gene TRBJ1-3, with a possible D match to TRBD1 (5 bases). CDR1 and CDR2 from the germline V gene are SNHLY and FYNNEI. The germline V and J ends were trimmed by 7 bases and 0 bases, with 16 bases remaining between them. This CDR3 is built from 16 residues. CDR3 coding DNA: TGTGCCAGCAAGCCCCCGACGGGGGACTCTGGAAACACCATATATTTT. Translation: CASKPPTGDSGNTIYF.

The V and J genes are TRBV23-1 and TRBJ2-7; D possibly uses TRBD1 or TRBD2 (5 bases each). TRBV23-1 is assigned to the ORF class and has an uncertain function. The CDR3 is 16 amino acids. V lost 1 base to trimming and J lost 3 bases, with 16 bases between them. In DNA, the CDR3 is TGCGCCAGCAGTCAATGTGCAGGGACCGGGGACTACGAGCAGTACTTC. Translated: CASSQCAGTGDYEQYF.

The V gene is TRBV10-3, the J gene TRBJ2-5, with 9 bases lining up with TRBD2. With 7 bases clipped from V and 5 bases from J, the junction kept 8 bases outside the gene matches. Per the germline V gene, CDR1 is ENHRY and CDR2 is SYGVKD. CDR3 length: 14 residues. The CDR3 coding sequence is TGTGCCATCATGGGTTCAGCGGGGGGTGAGACCCAGTACTTC. It specifies CAIMGSAGGETQYF.